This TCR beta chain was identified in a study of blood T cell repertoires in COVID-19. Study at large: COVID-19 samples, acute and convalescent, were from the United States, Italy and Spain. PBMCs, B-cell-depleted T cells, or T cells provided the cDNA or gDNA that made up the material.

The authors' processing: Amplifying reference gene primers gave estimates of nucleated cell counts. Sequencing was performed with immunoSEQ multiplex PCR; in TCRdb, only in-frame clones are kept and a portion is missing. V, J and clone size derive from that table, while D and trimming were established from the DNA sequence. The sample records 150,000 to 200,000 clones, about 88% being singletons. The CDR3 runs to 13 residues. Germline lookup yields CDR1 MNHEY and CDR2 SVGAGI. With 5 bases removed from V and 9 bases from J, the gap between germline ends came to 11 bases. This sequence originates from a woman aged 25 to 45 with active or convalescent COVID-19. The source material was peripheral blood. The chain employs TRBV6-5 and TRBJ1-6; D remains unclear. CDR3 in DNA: TGTGCCAGCAGTACCCCACACCCTTCACCCCTCCACTTT. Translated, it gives CASSTPHPSPLHF.